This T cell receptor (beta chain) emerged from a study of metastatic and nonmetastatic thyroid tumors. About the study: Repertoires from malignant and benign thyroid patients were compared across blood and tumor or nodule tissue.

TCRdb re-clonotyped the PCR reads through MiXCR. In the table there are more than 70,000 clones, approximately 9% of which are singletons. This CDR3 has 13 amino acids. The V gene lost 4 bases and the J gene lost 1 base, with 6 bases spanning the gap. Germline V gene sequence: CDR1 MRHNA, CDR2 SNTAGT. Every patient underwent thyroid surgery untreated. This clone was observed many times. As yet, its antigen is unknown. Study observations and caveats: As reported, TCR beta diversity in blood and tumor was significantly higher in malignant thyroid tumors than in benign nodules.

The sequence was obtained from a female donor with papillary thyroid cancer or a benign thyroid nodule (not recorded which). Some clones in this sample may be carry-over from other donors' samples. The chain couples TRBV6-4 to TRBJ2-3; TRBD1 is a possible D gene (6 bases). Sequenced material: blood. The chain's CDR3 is CASSGQGTDTQYF. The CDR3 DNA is TGTGCCAGCAGTGGACAGGGCACAGATACGCAGTATTTT.